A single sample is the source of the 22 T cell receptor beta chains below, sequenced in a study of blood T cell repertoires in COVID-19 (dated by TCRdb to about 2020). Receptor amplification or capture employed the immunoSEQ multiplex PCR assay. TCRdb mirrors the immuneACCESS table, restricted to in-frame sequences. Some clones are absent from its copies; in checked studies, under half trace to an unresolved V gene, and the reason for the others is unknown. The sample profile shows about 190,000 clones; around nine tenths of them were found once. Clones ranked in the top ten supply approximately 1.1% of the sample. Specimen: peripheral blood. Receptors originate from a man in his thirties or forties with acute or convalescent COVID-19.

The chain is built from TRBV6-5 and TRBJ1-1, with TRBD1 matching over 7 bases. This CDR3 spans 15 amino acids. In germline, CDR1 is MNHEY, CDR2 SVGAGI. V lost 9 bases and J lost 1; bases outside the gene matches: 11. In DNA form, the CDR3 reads TGTGCCAGTTTCGGGACAGAGAAATGGAACACTGAAGCTTTCTTT. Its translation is CASFGTEKWNTEAFF.

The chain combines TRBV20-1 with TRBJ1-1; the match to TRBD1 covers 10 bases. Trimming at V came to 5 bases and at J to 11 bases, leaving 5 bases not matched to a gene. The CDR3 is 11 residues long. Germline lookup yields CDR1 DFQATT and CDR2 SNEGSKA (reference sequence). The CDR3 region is CSARQGATAFF. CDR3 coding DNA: TGCAGTGCTCGACAGGGGGCGACTGCTTTCTTT.

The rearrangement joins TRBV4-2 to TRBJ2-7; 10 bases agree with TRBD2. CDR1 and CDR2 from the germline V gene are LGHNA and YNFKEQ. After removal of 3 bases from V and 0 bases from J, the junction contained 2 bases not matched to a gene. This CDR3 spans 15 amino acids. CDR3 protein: CASSQLAGASYEQYF. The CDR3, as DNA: TGTGCCAGCAGCCAGCTAGCGGGGGCCTCCTACGAGCAGTACTTC.

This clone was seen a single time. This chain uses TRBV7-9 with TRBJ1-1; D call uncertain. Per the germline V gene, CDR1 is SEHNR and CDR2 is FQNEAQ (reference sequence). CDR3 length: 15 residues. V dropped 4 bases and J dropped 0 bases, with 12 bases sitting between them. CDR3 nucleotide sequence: TGTGCCAGCAGCTATTATAAACAGATGAACACTGAAGCTTTCTTT. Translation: CASSYYKQMNTEAFF.

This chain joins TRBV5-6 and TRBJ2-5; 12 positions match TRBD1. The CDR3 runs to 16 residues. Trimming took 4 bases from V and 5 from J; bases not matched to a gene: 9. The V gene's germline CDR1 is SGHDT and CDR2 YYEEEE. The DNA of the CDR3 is TGTGCCAGCAGCGCCGGGACAGGGGGCCGGTGGGAGACCCAGTACTTC. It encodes CASSAGTGGRWETQYF.

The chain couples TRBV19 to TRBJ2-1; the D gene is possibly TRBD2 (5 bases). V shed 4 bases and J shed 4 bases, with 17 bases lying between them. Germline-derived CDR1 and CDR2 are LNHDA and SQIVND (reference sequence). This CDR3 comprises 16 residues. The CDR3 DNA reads TGTGCCAGTAGTAGGACTCGCCGGAGATGGTACAATGAGCAGTTCTTC. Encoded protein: CASSRTRRRWYNEQFF.

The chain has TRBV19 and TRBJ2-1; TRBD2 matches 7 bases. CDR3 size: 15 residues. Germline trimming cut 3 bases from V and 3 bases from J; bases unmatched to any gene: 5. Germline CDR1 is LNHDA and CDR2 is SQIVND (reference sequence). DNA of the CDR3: TGTGCCAGTAGTATTGGGAGGGACTTCTACAATGAGCAGTTCTTC. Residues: CASSIGRDFYNEQFF.

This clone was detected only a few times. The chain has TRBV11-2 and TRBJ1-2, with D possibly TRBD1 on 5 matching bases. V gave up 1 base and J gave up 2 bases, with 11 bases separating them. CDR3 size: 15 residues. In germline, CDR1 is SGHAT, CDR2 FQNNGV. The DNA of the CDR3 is TGTGCCAGCAGCTTAGCGGGCAGGGTAAACTATGGCTACACCTTC. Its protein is CASSLAGRVNYGYTF.

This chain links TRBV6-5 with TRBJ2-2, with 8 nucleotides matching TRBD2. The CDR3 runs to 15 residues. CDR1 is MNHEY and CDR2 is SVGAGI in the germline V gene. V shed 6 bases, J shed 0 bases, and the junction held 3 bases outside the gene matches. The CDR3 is CASREGLANTGELFF. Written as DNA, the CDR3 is TGTGCCAGCAGAGAGGGACTAGCGAACACCGGGGAGCTGTTTTTT.

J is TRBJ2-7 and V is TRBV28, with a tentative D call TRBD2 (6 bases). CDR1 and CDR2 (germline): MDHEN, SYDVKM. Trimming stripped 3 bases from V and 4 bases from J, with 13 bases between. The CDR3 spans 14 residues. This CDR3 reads CASSLTSRPYEQYF. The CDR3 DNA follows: TGTGCCAGCAGTTTGACTAGTCGCCCTTACGAGCAGTACTTC.

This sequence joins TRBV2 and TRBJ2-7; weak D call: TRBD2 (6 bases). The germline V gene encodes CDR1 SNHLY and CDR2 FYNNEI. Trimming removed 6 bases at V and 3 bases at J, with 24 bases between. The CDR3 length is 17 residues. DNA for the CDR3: TGTGCCAGCAGGGAGGGTGGGCATCGCGAGGGGTACTACGAGCAGTACTTC. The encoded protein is CASREGGHREGYYEQYF.

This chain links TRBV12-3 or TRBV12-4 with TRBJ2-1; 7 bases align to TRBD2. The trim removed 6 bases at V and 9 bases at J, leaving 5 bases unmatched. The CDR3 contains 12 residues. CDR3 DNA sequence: TGTGCCAGCAGCCGGACTAGTTTTGAGCAGTTCTTC. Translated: CASSRTSFEQFF.

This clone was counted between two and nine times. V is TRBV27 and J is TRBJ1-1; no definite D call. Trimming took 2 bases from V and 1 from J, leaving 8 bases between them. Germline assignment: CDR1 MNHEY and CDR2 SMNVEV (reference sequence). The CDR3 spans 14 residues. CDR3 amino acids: CASSLIQRNTEAFF. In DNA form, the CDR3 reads TGTGCCAGCAGTTTAATACAGAGGAACACTGAAGCTTTCTTT.

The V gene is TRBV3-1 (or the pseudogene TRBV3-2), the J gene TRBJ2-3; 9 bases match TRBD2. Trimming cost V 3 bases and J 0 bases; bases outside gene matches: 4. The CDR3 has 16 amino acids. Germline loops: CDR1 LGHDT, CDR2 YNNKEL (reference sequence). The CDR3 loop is CASSHGGLASTDTQYF. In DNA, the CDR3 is TGTGCCAGCAGCCATGGGGGACTAGCTAGCACAGATACGCAGTATTTT.

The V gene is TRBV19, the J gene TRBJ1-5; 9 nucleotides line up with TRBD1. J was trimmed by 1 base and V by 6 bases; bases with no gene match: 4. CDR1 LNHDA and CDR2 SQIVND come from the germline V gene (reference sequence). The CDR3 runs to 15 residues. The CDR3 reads CASRGTGKSNQPQHF. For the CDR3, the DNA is TGTGCCAGTAGAGGGACAGGGAAAAGCAATCAGCCCCAGCATTTT.

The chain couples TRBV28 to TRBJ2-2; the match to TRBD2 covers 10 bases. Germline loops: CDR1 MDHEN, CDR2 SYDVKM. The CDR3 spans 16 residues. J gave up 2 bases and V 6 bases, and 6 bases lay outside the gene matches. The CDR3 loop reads CASSPASGGNTGELFF. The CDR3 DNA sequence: TGTGCCAGCAGCCCAGCTAGCGGGGGAAACACCGGGGAGCTGTTTTTT.

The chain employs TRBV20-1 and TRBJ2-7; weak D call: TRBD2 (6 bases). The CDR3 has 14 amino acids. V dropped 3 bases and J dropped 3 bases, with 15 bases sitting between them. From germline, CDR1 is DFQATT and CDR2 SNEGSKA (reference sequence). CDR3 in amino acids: CSASSAGRNYEQYF. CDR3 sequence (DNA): TGCAGTGCTAGTTCGGCGGGGCGAAACTACGAGCAGTACTTC.

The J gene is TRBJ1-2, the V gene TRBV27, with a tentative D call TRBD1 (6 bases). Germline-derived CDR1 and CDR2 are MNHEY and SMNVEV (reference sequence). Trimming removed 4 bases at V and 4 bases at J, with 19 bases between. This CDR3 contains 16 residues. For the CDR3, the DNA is TGTGCCAGCAGTTCGAGACAGGCCTTAACAAGCTATGGCTACACCTTC. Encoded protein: CASSSRQALTSYGYTF.

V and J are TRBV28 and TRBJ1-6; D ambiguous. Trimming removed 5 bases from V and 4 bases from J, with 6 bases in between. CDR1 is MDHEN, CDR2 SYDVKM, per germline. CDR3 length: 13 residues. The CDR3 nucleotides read TGTGCCAGCAGTACGGGGTATAATTCACCCCTCCACTTT. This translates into CASSTGYNSPLHF.

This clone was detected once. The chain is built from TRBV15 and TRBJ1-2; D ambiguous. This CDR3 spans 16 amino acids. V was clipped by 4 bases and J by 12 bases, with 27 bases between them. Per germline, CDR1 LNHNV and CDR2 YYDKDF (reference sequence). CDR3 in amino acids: CATSIRDGQHLVFHTF. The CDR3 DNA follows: TGTGCCACCAGCATAAGAGATGGGCAGCACCTCGTATTTCACACCTTC.

The CDR3 sequence: CASSYSRGTGETQYF. CDR3 nucleotide sequence: TGTGCCAGCAGTTACTCGAGAGGGACAGGGGAGACCCAGTACTTC. The rearrangement joins TRBV6-5 to TRBJ2-5, with 9 positions matching TRBD1. This CDR3 region has 15 residues. V trimming: 0 bases; J trimming: 5 bases; junction bases outside the gene matches: 4. The germline V gene has CDR1 MNHEY and CDR2 SVGAGI.

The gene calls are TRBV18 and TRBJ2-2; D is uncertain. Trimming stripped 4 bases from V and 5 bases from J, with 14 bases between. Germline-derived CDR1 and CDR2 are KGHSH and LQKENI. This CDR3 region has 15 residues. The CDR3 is CASSRVDLLTGELFF. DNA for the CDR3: TGTGCCAGCTCACGCGTCGATCTACTAACCGGGGAGCTGTTTTTT.